This T cell receptor (beta chain) was captured by sequencing in a study of shared clonotypes between healthy human individuals. General observations from the study: Only blood was sampled, and tissue TCR repertoires likely differ from blood ones.

This clone has at least ten counts. Its target is unknown. Germline-derived CDR1 and CDR2 are MNHEY and SMNVEV (reference sequence). Deletions cut 5 bases from V and 8 bases from J, with 15 bases between. The length of the CDR3 is 13 residues. Deep-level assay runs were performed. The method was immunoSEQ multiplex PCR; TCRdb's version includes in-frame clones alone and lacks a portion of them. Seen here are around 1.1 million clones, about 84% observed once, and the top ten hold around 0.61%. The source is a man aged 18-30 years in good health. Some clones in this sample may be carry-over from other donors' samples. Specimen: memory CD4+ T cells from PBMCs. Specified subset: CD45RA-negative fraction. The V and J genes are TRBV27 and TRBJ1-2; D is undetermined. The CDR3 loop reads CASSRPGVGGYTF. CDR3 bases: TGTGCCAGCAGTCGCCCCGGAGTGGGGGGCTACACCTTC.